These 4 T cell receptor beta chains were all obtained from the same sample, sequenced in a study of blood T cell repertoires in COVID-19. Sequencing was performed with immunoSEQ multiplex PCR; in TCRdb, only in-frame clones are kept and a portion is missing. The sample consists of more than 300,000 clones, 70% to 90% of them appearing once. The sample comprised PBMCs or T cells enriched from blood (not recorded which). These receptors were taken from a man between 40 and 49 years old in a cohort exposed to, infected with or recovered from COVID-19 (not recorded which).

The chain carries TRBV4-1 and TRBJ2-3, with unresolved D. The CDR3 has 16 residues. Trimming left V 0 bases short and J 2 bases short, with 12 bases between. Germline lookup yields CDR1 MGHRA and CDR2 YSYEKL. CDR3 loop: CASSQDLRLITDTQYF. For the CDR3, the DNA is TGCGCCAGCAGCCAAGATCTGCGACTTATCACAGATACGCAGTATTTT.

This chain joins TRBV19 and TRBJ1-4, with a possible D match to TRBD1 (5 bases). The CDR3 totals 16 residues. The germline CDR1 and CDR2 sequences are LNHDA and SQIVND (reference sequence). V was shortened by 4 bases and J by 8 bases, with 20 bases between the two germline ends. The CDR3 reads CASSTGPGRGKEKLFF. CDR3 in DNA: TGTGCCAGTAGTACCGGACCGGGGCGGGGTAAAGAAAAACTGTTTTTT.

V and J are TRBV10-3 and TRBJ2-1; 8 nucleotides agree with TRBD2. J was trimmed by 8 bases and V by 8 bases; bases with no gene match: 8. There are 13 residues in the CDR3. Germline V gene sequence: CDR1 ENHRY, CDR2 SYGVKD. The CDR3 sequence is CAIAQRERHEQFF. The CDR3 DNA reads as TGTGCCATCGCTCAGCGGGAGCGGCATGAGCAGTTCTTC.

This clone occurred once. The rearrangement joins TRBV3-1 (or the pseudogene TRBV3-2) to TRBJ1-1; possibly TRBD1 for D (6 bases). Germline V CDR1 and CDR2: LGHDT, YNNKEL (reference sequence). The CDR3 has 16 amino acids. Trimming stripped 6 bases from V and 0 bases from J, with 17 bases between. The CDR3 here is CASRQGASSLNTEAFF. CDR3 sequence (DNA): TGTGCCAGCAGACAGGGCGCATCGTCGTTGAACACTGAAGCTTTCTTT.